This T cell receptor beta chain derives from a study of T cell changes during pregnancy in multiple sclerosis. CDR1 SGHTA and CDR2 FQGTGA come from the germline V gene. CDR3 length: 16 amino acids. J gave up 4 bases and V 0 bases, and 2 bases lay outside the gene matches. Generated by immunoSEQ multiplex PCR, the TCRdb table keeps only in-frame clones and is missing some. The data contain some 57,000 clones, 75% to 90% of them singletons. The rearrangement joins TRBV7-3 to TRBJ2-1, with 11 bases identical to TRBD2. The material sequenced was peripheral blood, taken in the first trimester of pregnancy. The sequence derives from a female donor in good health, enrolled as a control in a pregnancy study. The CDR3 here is CASSLTGTSGYNEQFF. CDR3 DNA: TGTGCCAGCAGCTTAACGGGGACTAGCGGTTACAATGAGCAGTTCTTC.